A selection of T cell receptor beta chains follows, all from one sample in a study of breast tumors, draining lymph nodes, adjacent tissues. TCRdb processed the multiplex PCR reads anew with MiXCR; each CDR3 protein has one entry. The data contain approximately 200,000 distinct CDR3 sequences, roughly 31% of them singletons. Source material: axillary lymph node tissue. The receptors shown here come from a female donor with breast cancer. Some clones in this sample may be carry-over from other donors' samples. The CDR3 runs from the conserved cysteine through the conserved F or W. Fields, in order: CDR3 DNA, CDR3 protein, J gene, clone size, V gene, D gene. D genes are given only for firm matches. Rows give clone size only sometimes, using once, few, many, or a class for an expanded clone.

DNA: TGCGCCAGCAGCCTCAGTAGGGACAAGGCGGGAAACACCATATATTTT; CDR3: CASSLSRDKAGNTIYF; J: TRBJ1-3; size: many; V: TRBV5-1; D: NA
DNA: TGTGCCAGCAGGGGGGGTTTAGGAGAACTCTTC; CDR3: CASRGGLGELF; J: TRBJ2-1; size: many; V: TRBV12-3/TRBV12-4; D: NA
DNA: TGTGCCAGCAGTCACTCGATGGGCAGTGGCCACGGCTACACCTTC; CDR3: CASSHSMGSGHGYTF; J: TRBJ1-2; size: many; V: TRBV6-5; D: NA
DNA: TGTGCCAGCAGTAAACAGGGTGGGTACGAGCAGTACTTC; CDR3: CASSKQGGYEQYF; J: TRBJ2-7; size: few; V: TRBV28; D: NA
DNA: TGCAGCCGCCCGATAGTGGGCACCGGGGAGCTGTTTTTT; CDR3: CSRPIVGTGELFF; J: TRBJ2-2; size: NA; V: TRBV29-1; D: NA
DNA: TGTGCCAGCAGCTTTGGTGGCAGAGGTGACACAGATACGCAGTATTTT; CDR3: CASSFGGRGDTDTQYF; J: TRBJ2-3; size: many; V: TRBV5-4; D: NA
DNA: TGTGCCACCAGGGATTACAATGAGCAGTATTTT; CDR3: CATRDYNEQYF; J: TRBJ2-3; size: NA; V: TRBV24-1; D: NA
DNA: TGCAGTGCTGCCGGGACCGCCTTATCAGATACGCAGTATTTT; CDR3: CSAAGTALSDTQYF; J: TRBJ2-3; size: many; V: TRBV20-1; D: NA
DNA: TGTGCCAGCGGCCGGGACCCCTCCTACGAGCAGTACTTC; CDR3: CASGRDPSYEQYF; J: TRBJ2-7; size: many; V: TRBV11-2; D: NA
DNA: NA; CDR3: CAIRRTGGALRAVLRAGHF; J: TRBJ1-5; size: NA; V: TRBV6-1; D: NA
DNA: TGTGCCAGCAGCCCGGATTTCTTT; CDR3: CASSPDFF; J: TRBJ1-1; size: NA; V: TRBV7-9; D: NA
DNA: TGTGCCAGTAACGCCCCTCCCGGGACTGTAAACACCGGGGAGCTGTTTTTT; CDR3: CASNAPPGTVNTGELFF; J: TRBJ2-2; size: many; V: TRBV19; D: NA
DNA: TGTGCCTGGGCACTCCCCTTAGGTTTCGCTACGCAGTATTTT; CDR3: CAWALPLGFATQYF; J: TRBJ2-3; size: many; V: TRBV30; D: NA
DNA: TGCAGTGCTTTGGCGTCTTCCTACGAGCAGTACTTC; CDR3: CSALASSYEQYF; J: TRBJ2-7; size: many; V: TRBV20-1; D: NA
DNA: TGCGCCAGCAGCTTAGGGACAGCGAGCTCCTACGAGCAGTACTTC; CDR3: CASSLGTASSYEQYF; J: TRBJ2-7; size: many; V: TRBV5-1; D: TRBD1
DNA: TGCGCCAGCAGCCCCGACAGGGACTATGGCTACATCTTC; CDR3: CASSPDRDYGYIF; J: TRBJ1-2; size: NA; V: TRBV10-1; D: TRBD1
DNA: TGTGCCAGCAGCTCTACCGGGACTAACTCGAACACGCAGTATTTT; CDR3: CASSSTGTNSNTQYF; J: TRBJ2-3; size: many; V: TRBV7-2; D: TRBD2
DNA: TGCAGTGCTAGAGTCATAGACAATGAGCAGTTCTTC; CDR3: CSARVIDNEQFF; J: TRBJ2-1; size: many; V: TRBV20-1; D: NA
DNA: TGTGCCAGCAGTGAAGGCCCAGGGTGGACTGGAAACACCATATATTTT; CDR3: CASSEGPGWTGNTIYF; J: TRBJ1-3; size: NA; V: TRBV2; D: NA
DNA: TGTGCCAGCAGCGGGGGGACTAGCAGCGCGAACACCGGGGAGCTGTTTTTT; CDR3: CASSGGTSSANTGELFF; J: TRBJ2-2; size: many; V: TRBV11-2; D: TRBD2
DNA: TGTGCCAGTAGTATAGTCAGCGGCAACTACGAGCAGTACTTC; CDR3: CASSIVSGNYEQYF; J: TRBJ2-7; size: many; V: TRBV19; D: NA
DNA: TGCAGTGCTAGAGACCGCCCCGGACAGGTTGAAGCTTTCTTT; CDR3: CSARDRPGQVEAFF; J: TRBJ1-1; size: few; V: TRBV20-1; D: TRBD1
DNA: TGTGCCAGCAGCTTAGCGACAGGGGGCTTTGGAAACACCATATATTTT; CDR3: CASSLATGGFGNTIYF; J: TRBJ1-3; size: many; V: TRBV7-8; D: TRBD1
DNA: TGTGCCAGTAGTATTGTGACTAGCGGGGGGTTGAACAATGAGCAGTTCTTC; CDR3: CASSIVTSGGLNNEQFF; J: TRBJ2-1; size: many; V: TRBV19; D: TRBD2
DNA: TGTGCCAGCAGTGCCCTCGCCGGGACAGCCGTATTGAGCTCCTACAATGAGCAGTTCTTC; CDR3: CASSALAGTAVLSSYNEQFF; J: TRBJ2-1; size: NA; V: TRBV2; D: TRBD1
DNA: TGCAGTGCTAGAGCCGGACAGGTGCCCGGGGAGCTGTTTTTT; CDR3: CSARAGQVPGELFF; J: TRBJ2-2; size: many; V: TRBV20-1; D: TRBD1
DNA: TGTGCCAGCAGCAACCAGGGGACTAGCGTAGATACGCAGTATTTT; CDR3: CASSNQGTSVDTQYF; J: TRBJ2-3; size: NA; V: TRBV7-3; D: TRBD2
DNA: TGTGCCAGCAGCCAAGATCTGACGGGACCCTACTATGGCTACACCTTC; CDR3: CASSQDLTGPYYGYTF; J: TRBJ1-2; size: many; V: TRBV3-1; D: NA
DNA: TGTGCCAGCAGTTTAGGACTGGGGTCTGGAAACACCATATATTTT; CDR3: CASSLGLGSGNTIYF; J: TRBJ1-3; size: NA; V: TRBV28; D: NA